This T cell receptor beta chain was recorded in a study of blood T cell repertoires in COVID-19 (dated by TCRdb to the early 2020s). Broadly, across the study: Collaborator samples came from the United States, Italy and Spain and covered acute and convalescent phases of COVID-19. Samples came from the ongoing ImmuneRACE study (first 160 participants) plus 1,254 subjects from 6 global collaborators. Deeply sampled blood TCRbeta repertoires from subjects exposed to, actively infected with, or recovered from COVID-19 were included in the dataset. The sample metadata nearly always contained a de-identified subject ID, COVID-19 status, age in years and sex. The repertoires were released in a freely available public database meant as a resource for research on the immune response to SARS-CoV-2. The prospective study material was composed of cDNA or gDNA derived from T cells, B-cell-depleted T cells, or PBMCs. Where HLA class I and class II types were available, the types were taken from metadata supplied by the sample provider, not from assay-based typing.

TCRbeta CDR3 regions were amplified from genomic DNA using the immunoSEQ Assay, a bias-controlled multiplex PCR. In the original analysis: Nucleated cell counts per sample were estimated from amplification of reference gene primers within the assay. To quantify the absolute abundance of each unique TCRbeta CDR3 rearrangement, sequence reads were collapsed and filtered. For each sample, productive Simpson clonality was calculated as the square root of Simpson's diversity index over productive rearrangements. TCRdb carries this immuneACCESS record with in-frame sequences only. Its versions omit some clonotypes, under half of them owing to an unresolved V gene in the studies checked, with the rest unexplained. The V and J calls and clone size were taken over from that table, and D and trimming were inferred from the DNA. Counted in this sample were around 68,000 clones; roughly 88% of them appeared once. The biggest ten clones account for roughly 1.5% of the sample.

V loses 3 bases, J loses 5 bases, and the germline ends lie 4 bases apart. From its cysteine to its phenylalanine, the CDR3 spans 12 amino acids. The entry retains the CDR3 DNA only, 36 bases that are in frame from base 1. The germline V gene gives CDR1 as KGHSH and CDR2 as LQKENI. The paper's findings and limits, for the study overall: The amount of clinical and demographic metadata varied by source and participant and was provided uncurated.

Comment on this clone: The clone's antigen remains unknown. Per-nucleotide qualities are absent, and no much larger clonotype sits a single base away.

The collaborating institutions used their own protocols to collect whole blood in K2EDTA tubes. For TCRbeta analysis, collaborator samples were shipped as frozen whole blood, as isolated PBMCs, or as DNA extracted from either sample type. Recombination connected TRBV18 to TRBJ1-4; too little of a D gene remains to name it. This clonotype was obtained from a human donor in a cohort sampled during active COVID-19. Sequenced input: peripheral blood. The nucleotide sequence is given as TGTGCCAGCTCACCTCTCAATGAAAAACTGTTTTTT. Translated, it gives CASSPLNEKLFF.